This is a list of T cell receptor beta chains from one sample in a study of CD4 and CD8 cells across lung adenocarcinoma regions. One entry per CDR3 protein, called by TCRdb with MiXCR from the PCR reads. The sample yields 20,000 or so distinct CDR3 sequences, about 50% seen once. The sequencing sample was made of CD8+ T cells from the margin of a lung tumor. All receptors come from a male donor with lung adenocarcinoma. The CD4 and CD8 labels of this study may be unreliable. Both conserved end residues are part of each CDR3. The D gene is left open where the match is weak. The size field is filled for only some rows; it gives once, few, many or a size class.

v_call,d_call,j_call,clone_size,cdr3_nt,cdr3_aa
TRBV6-1,.,TRBJ1-5,.,TGTGCGTCGGAGTCCCTCCCCAAAGGAAATCAGCCCCGGCATTTT,CASESLPKGNQPRHF
TRBV9,TRBD2,TRBJ2-5,few,TGTGCCAGCAGCGTAGACGGGGGGTCACACCGGACCCAGTACTTC,CASSVDGGSHRTQYF
TRBV12-3/TRBV12-4,TRBD2,TRBJ2-5,many,TGTGCCAGCAGTTTAGTGGTAGCGGGAGTCTTAGAGACCCAGTACTTC,CASSLVVAGVLETQYF
TRBV27,.,TRBJ2-7,.,TGTGCCAGCAGTTTGACCGGGGCCAACGTGCAGTACTTC,CASSLTGANVQYF
TRBV27,.,TRBJ2-2,once,TGTGCCAGCAGTTTGGGCTGTGCCAACTCCGGGGAGCTGTTCTTT,CASSLGCANSGELFF
TRBV6-1,TRBD1,TRBJ2-1,few,TGTGCCAGCAGTGCTACAGGGGTCGCCTACAATGAGCAGTTCTTC,CASSATGVAYNEQFF
TRBV6-1,.,TRBJ1-6,few,TGTGCCAGCAGTGTCGGACACTATAATTCACCCCTCCACTTT,CASSVGHYNSPLHF
TRBV6-1,.,TRBJ2-7,few,TGTGCCAGCATTGGAGGGCGGTACTCCTACGAGCAGTACTTC,CASIGGRYSYEQYF
TRBV6-1,.,TRBJ2-5,.,TGTGCCAGCAGTAAATCTGAGCAGGAGACCCAGTACTTC,CASSKSEQETQYF
TRBV12-3/TRBV12-4,TRBD1,TRBJ1-2,.,TGTGCCAGCAGTCTGGACAGGGTAAACGGCTACACCTTC,CASSLDRVNGYTF
TRBV20-1,.,TRBJ2-3,.,TGCAGTGCTCCGGACAACACAGATACGCAGTATTTT,CSAPDNTDTQYF
TRBV10-3,.,TRBJ2-3,.,TGTGGCGTCACGGGCCAGTGGGCCAAAGACATTCAGTATTTC,CGVTGQWAKDIQYF
TRBV10-1,TRBD2,TRBJ2-7,many,TGCGCCAGCGGGGGACTAGCGTTAGCCGAGCAGTACTTC,CASGGLALAEQYF
TRBV28,.,TRBJ2-3,.,TGTGCCAGCAGTTTATATAGGTGGGGTAGCACAGATACGCAGTATTTT,CASSLYRWGSTDTQYF
TRBV27,.,TRBJ2-7,.,TGTGCCAGCAGTTCGATCGGATCGGGACGGTCCTACGAGCAGTACTTC,CASSSIGSGRSYEQYF
TRBV6-1,TRBD2,TRBJ2-5,.,TGTGCCAGCAGTCGGGGGAGCGGGGGGATAGAGACCCAGTACTTC,CASSRGSGGIETQYF
TRBV12-3/TRBV12-4,TRBD2,TRBJ2-1,many,TGTGCCAGCAGGGGGAGGGGAGGACTAGCTCGTTCCTACAATGAGCAGTTCTTC,CASRGRGGLARSYNEQFF
TRBV9,.,TRBJ2-5,.,TGTGCCAGCAGCGTAGATGAGGAGACCCAGTACTTC,CASSVDEETQYF
TRBV6-1,.,TRBJ1-2,medium-sized,TGTGCCAGCAGCAGAACGGACCGGGGGAAAGGCTACACCTTC,CASSRTDRGKGYTF
TRBV30,TRBD2,TRBJ2-1,.,TGTGCCTGGAGTTTGGAGGGCGGGGGATATGAGCAGTTCTTC,CAWSLEGGGYEQFF
TRBV2,.,TRBJ2-7,.,TGTGCCAGCAGTGAGGACTACGAGCAGTACTTC,CASSEDYEQYF
TRBV6-1,.,TRBJ1-2,.,TGTGCCAGCAGAAGGGACGGACAGAACTATGGCTACACCTTC,CASRRDGQNYGYTF
TRBV3-1,.,TRBJ2-1,.,TGTGCCAGCAGCCAGATTAGCGGTTCGAAGGGACGTAATGAGCAGTTCTTC,CASSQISGSKGRNEQFF
TRBV6-1,TRBD2,TRBJ2-2,.,TGTGCCAGCCGTAGCGGGGGTTTCACCGGGGAGCTGTTTTTT,CASRSGGFTGELFF
TRBV30,.,TRBJ2-1,.,TGTGCCTGGAGTGTAAATAGTCTGGACAATGAGCAGTTCTTC,CAWSVNSLDNEQFF